The clone carrying this T cell receptor (beta chain) appeared many times. Its antigen is not identified. Germline V lookup: CDR1 MRHNA, CDR2 SNTAGT. The CDR3 has 13 residues. V lost 6 bases, J lost 1 base, and 9 bases lay in between. Genomic DNA was employed as the template in profiling TCR beta VDJ and CDR3. MiXCR was run by TCRdb on the reads, yielding one entry per CDR3 protein. The table includes around 200,000 distinct CDR3 sequences, about 53% detected once. This entry belongs to a study of CD8+CD57+ T cells in acquired aplastic anemia. In the study overall: Across the sorted CD4+ and CD8+ cells, DNA amounts averaged roughly 3.5 ug.

Study-wide results and caveats: The study found no significant CD8+ Simpson's diversity difference between patients and controls.

Sequenced: sorted CD4+, CD8+, or CD8+CD57+ T cells (not recorded which) from PBMCs. The sequence was collected from a human donor in good health, serving as a control. The chain is built from TRBV6-4 and TRBJ1-1; a weak D match, TRBD1 (5 bases). The CDR3 loop is CASSQTANTEAFF. CDR3 DNA sequence: TGTGCCAGCAGCCAGACAGCGAACACTGAAGCTTTCTTT.